This T cell receptor (beta chain) was sequenced during a study of blood T cell repertoires in COVID-19. Study-level background: COVID-19 samples from acute and convalescent phases originated in the United States, Italy and Spain. T cells, B-cell-depleted T cells, or PBMCs provided the cDNA or gDNA that served as material.

Only one count was recorded for this clone. In the original processing: Reference gene primer amplification gave estimated nucleated cell counts. Produced via immunoSEQ multiplex PCR; TCRdb's table is partial and in-frame only. V, J and clone size were drawn from that table, and D and trimming were deduced from the DNA. Counted here are 95,000 or so clones, roughly four fifths occurring once; the ten biggest clones make up approximately 25%. Trimming cost V 2 bases and J 5 bases, with 13 bases left between them. Germline V gene sequence: CDR1 LNHDA, CDR2 SQIVND (reference sequence). There are 15 residues in the CDR3.

The sequenced material came from peripheral blood. The receptor was derived from a human donor in a cohort sampled during active COVID-19. The chain recombines TRBV19 with TRBJ1-5; D perhaps matches TRBD1 (5 bases). CDR3 region: CASSITIGAYQPQHF. The CDR3 nucleotides read TGTGCCAGTAGTATAACAATAGGGGCCTATCAGCCCCAGCATTTT.